What follows are 8 T cell receptor beta chains derived from one specimen sequenced in a study of control samples from healthy donors and cancer patients. The repertoire was sequenced with immunoSEQ multiplex PCR; TCRdb's copy has only in-frame clones and lacks some. The table records tens of thousands of clones, 75% to 90% of them present only once. The specimen sequenced was blood. The receptors shown here come from a man aged 55 to 70 in good health.

The CDR3 protein is CASTQGAGETQYF. In DNA form, the CDR3 reads TGTGCCAGCACCCAGGGGGCGGGGGAGACCCAGTACTTC. The chain uses TRBV28 and TRBJ2-5, with 8 bases lining up with TRBD1. The V gene's germline CDR1 is MDHEN and CDR2 SYDVKM. The CDR3 covers 13 residues. The ends lost 7 bases at V and 5 bases at J; junction bases unmatched: 6. The full variable domain, rest sourced from reference TRBV28 and TRBJ2-5, is DVKVTQSSRYLVKRTGEKVFLECVQDMDHENMFWYRQDPGLGLRLIYFSYDVKMKEKGDIPEGYSVSREKKERFSLILESASTNQTSMYLCASTQGAGETQYFGPGTRLLVL.

The chain joins TRBV6-6 to TRBJ1-2, with D possibly matching TRBD1 (5 bases). The CDR3 is 15 residues long. Germline V CDR1 and CDR2: MNHNY, SVGAGI (reference sequence). V shed 1 base and J shed 2 bases, with 11 bases lying between them. The CDR3 DNA reads TGTGCCAGCAGTTACTTGACAGTTGCCAACTATGGCTACACCTTC. This translates into CASSYLTVANYGYTF.

This clone was seen just once. The chain combines TRBV4-2 with TRBJ1-6; tentative D call: TRBD1 (5 bases). The CDR3 spans 15 residues. The V gene's germline CDR1 is LGHNA and CDR2 YNFKEQ. V dropped 5 bases and J dropped 7 bases, with 15 bases sitting between them. CDR3 region: CASSSKSRENSPLHF. CDR3 nucleotides: TGTGCCAGCAGCTCCAAATCCAGGGAGAATTCACCCCTCCACTTT.

This clone was seen once. The rearrangement joins TRBV9 to TRBJ2-7; perhaps TRBD2 as D (6 bases). The germline gives CDR1 SGDLS, CDR2 YYNGEE. V gave up 0 bases and J gave up 2 bases, with 12 bases separating them. This CDR3 is 15 amino acids long. CDR3 sequence: CASSVGGAGTYEQYF. For the CDR3, the DNA is TGTGCCAGCAGCGTAGGGGGCGCGGGGACCTACGAGCAGTACTTC.

This clone was observed a single time. The chain carries TRBV29-1 and TRBJ1-1; the D is unclear. The V and J ends lost 3 bases and 4 bases respectively, with 18 bases between them. Germline CDR1 SQVTM, CDR2 ANQGSEA. The CDR3 has 15 amino acids. For the CDR3, the DNA is TGCAGCGTTGAGGAAGGTTCCGGGAGAGTCACTGAAGCTTTCTTT. This codes for CSVEEGSGRVTEAFF. Full variable domain (missing parts from reference TRBV29-1 and TRBJ1-1): SAVISQKPSRDICQRGTSLTIQCQVDSQVTMMFWYRQQPGQSLTLIATANQGSEATYESGFVIDKFPISRPNLTFSTLTVSNMSPEDSSIYLCSVEEGSGRVTEAFFGQGTRLTVV.

The chain combines TRBV7-2 with TRBJ1-4; the D is unclear. The CDR3 loop spans 16 amino acids. In germline, CDR1 is SGHTA, CDR2 FQGNSA. Trimming removed 5 bases at V and 5 bases at J, with 18 bases between. CDR3 coding DNA: TGTGCCAGCAGCCTAGGAAGGGAGGCGCTAAATGAAAAACTGTTTTTT. Translating it yields CASSLGREALNEKLFF.

The rearrangement uses TRBV27 and TRBJ2-3, with 11 bases matching TRBD2. In germline, CDR1 is MNHEY, CDR2 SMNVEV (reference sequence). The junction had 8 bases not matched to a gene; V was cut back by 6 bases and J by 6 bases. The CDR3 has 15 amino acids. In nucleotides, the CDR3 is TGTGCCAGCAGGAAGACTAGCGGGATCGGTGATACGCAGTATTTT. The encoded protein is CASRKTSGIGDTQYF.

The V call is TRBV5-6, the J call TRBJ1-2; D gene unclear. The CDR3 extends over 16 amino acids. V was cut by 5 bases and J by 0 bases, with 17 bases left in between. Germline CDR1 is SGHDT and CDR2 is YYEEEE. DNA for the CDR3: TGTGCCAGCAGGTTTCGCGGATCTTCCCCTAACTATGGCTACACCTTC. As protein: CASRFRGSSPNYGYTF.